The 22 T cell receptor beta chains reported below all come from one sample, sequenced in a study of siplizumab effects on memory and regulatory T cells. Measured with immunoSEQ multiplex PCR; TCRdb has only the in-frame clones, and not every one. The sample records approximately 100,000 clones, more than 90% being singletons. The source material was CD4+ T cells sorted from blood. All receptors derive from a human donor in good health. Some clones in this sample may be carry-over from other donors' samples.

The chain has TRBV7-6 and TRBJ2-5; 7 bases align to TRBD2. The length of the CDR3 is 16 residues. V was clipped by 7 bases and J by 3 bases; unmatched bases: 14. Germline CDR1 is SGHVS and CDR2 is FNYEAQ. CDR3 loop: CASTLSGGGVKETQYF. CDR3 DNA: TGTGCCAGCACCCTATCGGGGGGAGGGGTGAAAGAGACCCAGTACTTC.

The chain combines TRBV27 with TRBJ2-7; TRBD2 is a possible D gene (6 bases). Germline V lookup: CDR1 MNHEY, CDR2 SMNVEV (reference sequence). This CDR3 has 17 amino acids. The V end lost 0 bases, the J end lost 2 bases, and 17 bases lay between the germline ends. The CDR3 sequence: CASSLSVVSGDTYEQYF. Here the CDR3 DNA reads TGTGCCAGCAGTTTATCGGTCGTTAGCGGTGACACCTACGAGCAGTACTTC.

The CDR3: CASSWDLAGSTDTQYF. In nucleotides, the CDR3 is TGTGCCAGCAGTTGGGATTTAGCGGGTAGCACAGATACGCAGTATTTT. The J gene is TRBJ2-3, the V gene TRBV27; 7 positions agree with TRBD2. From germline, CDR1 is MNHEY and CDR2 SMNVEV (reference sequence). J lost 0 bases, V lost 4 bases, and 7 bases had no gene match. The CDR3 is made up of 16 amino acids.

The chain links TRBV18 to TRBJ2-3; 12 bases align to TRBD2. The trim removed 3 bases at V and 3 bases at J, leaving 1 base unmatched. Germline CDR1 reads KGHSH; CDR2 reads LQKENI. CDR3 size: 15 residues. CDR3 sequence reads: CASSPGTSGTDTQYF. CDR3 sequence (DNA): TGTGCCAGCTCACCTGGGACTAGCGGGACAGATACGCAGTATTTT. Complete variable domain (other parts from reference TRBV18 and TRBJ2-3): NAGVMQNPRHLVRRRGQEARLRCSPMKGHSHVYWYRQLPEEGLKFMVYLQKENIIDESGMPKERFSAEFPKEGPSILRIQQVVRGDSAAYFCASSPGTSGTDTQYFGPGTRLTVL.

The chain links TRBV18 to TRBJ2-7; D is uncertain. This CDR3 comprises 15 residues. Germline V gene sequence: CDR1 KGHSH, CDR2 LQKENI. V lost 0 bases, J lost 0 bases, and 9 bases lay in between. CDR3 nucleotide sequence: TGTGCCAGCTCACCACCGCTGGGCGACTCCTACGAGCAGTACTTC. Amino acids: CASSPPLGDSYEQYF. Looking up the rest from reference TRBV18 and TRBJ2-7 gives the full variable domain: NAGVMQNPRHLVRRRGQEARLRCSPMKGHSHVYWYRQLPEEGLKFMVYLQKENIIDESGMPKERFSAEFPKEGPSILRIQQVVRGDSAAYFCASSPPLGDSYEQYFGPGTRLTVT.

This chain uses TRBV28 with TRBJ2-4; 7 bases are shared with TRBD1. The germline CDR1 and CDR2 sequences are MDHEN and SYDVKM. The J segment lost 6 bases and the V segment lost 5 bases, leaving 7 bases of the junction unmatched. This CDR3 is 14 amino acids long. The chain's CDR3 is CASSPTGFRNIQYF. CDR3 coding DNA: TGTGCCAGCAGTCCGACAGGGTTCAGAAACATTCAGTACTTC. Drawing the rest from reference TRBV28 and TRBJ2-4, the complete variable domain is DVKVTQSSRYLVKRTGEKVFLECVQDMDHENMFWYRQDPGLGLRLIYFSYDVKMKEKGDIPEGYSVSREKKERFSLILESASTNQTSMYLCASSPTGFRNIQYFGAGTRLSVL.

This chain's CDR3 is CASSTGQILRNEQFF. DNA of the CDR3: TGTGCCAGCAGCACTGGACAGATCCTAAGGAATGAGCAGTTCTTC. The rearrangement joins TRBV5-6 to TRBJ2-1; possibly TRBD1 for D (6 bases). CDR3 length: 15 amino acids. V lost 4 bases, J lost 7 bases, and 18 bases lay in between. Germline V gene sequence: CDR1 SGHDT, CDR2 YYEEEE.

V usage is TRBV9 and J usage is TRBJ1-1, with a tentative D call TRBD1 (6 bases). This CDR3 comprises 16 residues. Germline V lookup: CDR1 SGDLS, CDR2 YYNGEE. The germline V and J ends were trimmed by 3 bases and 5 bases, with 20 bases remaining between them. The chain's CDR3 is CASSGGNRVFGTEAFF. The CDR3 DNA is TGTGCCAGCAGCGGAGGGAACAGGGTGTTTGGGACTGAAGCTTTCTTT.

The chain combines TRBV18 with TRBJ2-7, with a possible D match to TRBD1 (7 bases). Germline CDR1 reads KGHSH; CDR2 reads LQKENI. V lost 6 bases and J lost 2, with 11 bases in between. The CDR3 runs to 13 residues. CDR3 sequence: CASSQGGPYEQYF. The CDR3 coding sequence is TGTGCCAGCTCTCAGGGGGGCCCCTACGAGCAGTACTTC.

This clone appeared a single time. The chain uses TRBV2 and TRBJ1-1; D call uncertain. Trimming shortened V by 6 bases and J by 0 bases, and 11 bases separated the two germline ends. Germline lookup yields CDR1 SNHLY and CDR2 FYNNEI. There are 14 residues in the CDR3. For the CDR3, the DNA is TGTGCCAGCAGGCCAAGGGCCCTGAACACTGAAGCTTTCTTT. Residues: CASRPRALNTEAFF.

This chain joins TRBV19 and TRBJ2-2; no definite D call. V was trimmed by 5 bases and J by 9 bases, leaving 16 bases between them. The length of the CDR3 is 14 residues. CDR1 and CDR2 (germline): LNHDA, SQIVND (reference sequence). CDR3 sequence: CASSPRTDGWELFF. CDR3 sequence (DNA): TGTGCCAGTAGTCCCCGGACCGACGGGTGGGAGCTGTTTTTT.

CDR3 sequence (DNA): TGTGCCAGCAGCCCGTCCGGGACTAGCGGGAGGGTGTTCTTC. Amino acid sequence: CASSPSGTSGRVFF. The chain uses TRBV7-3 and TRBJ2-1, with TRBD2 matching 16 bases. The germline V gene has CDR1 SGHTA and CDR2 FQGTGA. J lost 15 bases, V lost 5 bases, and 7 bases had no gene match. There are 14 residues in the CDR3.

The rearrangement uses TRBV5-8 and TRBJ1-5, with a tentative D call TRBD1 (5 bases). There are 18 residues in the CDR3. V lost 0 bases and J 4 bases, leaving 20 bases between the germline ends. Germline V lookup: CDR1 SGHTS, CDR2 YDEGEE. CDR3 coding DNA: TGTGCCAGCAGCTTGGTAGTGGCGTCCGGGACCTTAAATCAGCCCCAGCATTTT. Residues: CASSLVVASGTLNQPQHF.

This clone was observed a handful of times. The rearrangement links TRBV7-9 to TRBJ1-4; perhaps TRBD1 as D (5 bases). This CDR3 contains 14 residues. Germline V gene lookup returns CDR1 SEHNR and CDR2 FQNEAQ (reference sequence). The germline V and J ends were trimmed by 10 bases and 5 bases, with 17 bases remaining between them. Here the CDR3 reads CATTTGDGNEKLFF. CDR3 nucleotide sequence: TGTGCCACCACTACGGGGGACGGGAATGAAAAACTGTTTTTT.

The rearrangement links TRBV27 to TRBJ1-2; 7 nucleotides agree with TRBD1. The CDR3 loop spans 15 amino acids. Germline V gene data show CDR1 as MNHEY and CDR2 as SMNVEV (reference sequence). Trimming took 0 bases from V and 2 from J; bases not matched to a gene: 3. The CDR3 DNA follows: TGTGCCAGCAGTTTATCCGCAGGGGGGAACTATGGCTACACCTTC. It is translated as CASSLSAGGNYGYTF.

This clone was counted only a few times. V is TRBV7-8 and J is TRBJ2-4; D uncertain. Trimming shortened V by 6 bases and J by 5 bases, and 5 bases separated the two germline ends. Germline CDR1 reads SGHVS; CDR2 reads FQNEAQ. This CDR3 spans 11 amino acids. The DNA of the CDR3 is TGTGCCAGCAGTCAAGAAAACATTCAGTACTTC. It codes for CASSQENIQYF. Full variable domain (rest looked up from reference TRBV7-8 and TRBJ2-4): GAGVSQSPRYKVAKRGQDVALRCDPISGHVSLFWYQQALGQGPEFLTYFQNEAQLDKSGLPSDRFFAERPEGSVSTLKIQRTQQEDSAVYLCASSQENIQYFGAGTRLSVL.

The V call is TRBV5-4, the J call TRBJ2-2; 7 nucleotides line up with TRBD1. The CDR3 has 16 amino acids. After removal of 0 bases from V and 3 bases from J, the junction contained 5 bases not matched to a gene. Germline CDR1 reads SGHNT; CDR2 reads YYREEE (reference sequence). CDR3 protein: CASSLAPGGYTGELFF. DNA of the CDR3: TGTGCCAGCAGCTTGGCACCAGGGGGTTACACCGGGGAGCTGTTTTTT.

V gene TRBV5-6 combines with J gene TRBJ2-5; TRBD1 agrees at 9 bases. This CDR3 has 18 amino acids. J lost 4 bases, V lost 4 bases, and 17 bases had no gene match. Looked up from germline, CDR1 is SGHDT and CDR2 is YYEEEE. The CDR3 sequence: CASSGPGQGTLLRETQYF. The CDR3 coding sequence is TGTGCCAGCAGCGGCCCGGGACAGGGAACCTTATTGCGAGAGACCCAGTACTTC.

This chain links TRBV19 with TRBJ1-1, with D maybe TRBD1 (5 bases). There are 16 residues in the CDR3. Trimming took off 8 bases at V and 2 bases at J, with 21 bases between the two ends. Germline CDR1 LNHDA, CDR2 SQIVND (reference sequence). CDR3 sequence reads: CASQSQALGGNTEAFF. As DNA, the CDR3 is TGTGCCAGTCAAAGCCAGGCCCTGGGGGGAAACACTGAAGCTTTCTTT. Full variable domain (remainder filled in from reference TRBV19 and TRBJ1-1): DGGITQSPKYLFRKEGQNVTLSCEQNLNHDAMYWYRQDPGQGLRLIYYSQIVNDFQKGDIAEGYSVSREKKESFPLTVTSAQKNPTAFYLCASQSQALGGNTEAFFGQGTRLTVV.

The chain employs TRBV19 and TRBJ1-2; no reliable D call. Deletions cut 4 bases from V and 4 bases from J, with 16 bases between. The CDR3 sequence is 15 residues long. Germline assignment: CDR1 LNHDA and CDR2 SQIVND (reference sequence). The CDR3 here is CASSTPSGQSYGYTF. The CDR3 DNA is TGTGCCAGTAGTACGCCGAGTGGGCAGAGCTATGGCTACACCTTC.

This clone is a singleton in its sample. The CDR3 sequence: CASTSGRNQPQHF. The CDR3 coding sequence is TGTGCCAGCACCTCCGGGAGGAATCAGCCCCAGCATTTT. The chain has TRBV27 and TRBJ1-5; D not certain. V was pared by 7 bases and J by 4 bases, with 11 bases between. The CDR3 runs 13 residues. Germline values: CDR1 MNHEY, CDR2 SMNVEV (reference sequence).

This chain uses TRBV4-2 with TRBJ1-1, with 8 bases that match TRBD1. The CDR3 totals 16 residues. Looked up from germline, CDR1 is LGHNA and CDR2 is YNFKEQ. Trimming removed 0 bases from V and 4 bases from J; junction bases left unmatched: 7. The CDR3 here is CASSQDIGQGRTEAFF. The CDR3 DNA sequence: TGTGCCAGCAGCCAAGATATCGGACAGGGCCGCACTGAAGCTTTCTTT.